Sequencing of this T cell receptor beta chain was carried out in a study of molecular identifiers for immune sequencing clone quantification. General observations from the study: Barcode collisions between identical TCR molecules could shrink estimates of highly expanded clone sizes. Naive cells had under 1% of molecules in clones above 20 RNA copies, effectors over 99%.

A remark on this clonotype: What it binds is unknown.

TCRdb recomputed calls from the PCR reads with MiXCR, one row per CDR3 protein. The table includes around 65,000 distinct CDR3 sequences, around 17% detected once. This CDR3 comprises 13 residues. Trimming took off 3 bases at V and 8 bases at J, with 13 bases between the two ends. Germline CDR1 SGHVS, CDR2 FNYEAQ. Input material: naive CD8+ T cells from blood, with Jurkat cell RNA spiked in. Regarding subset: FACS-sorted CD8+CD4-CCR7+CD45RA+ naive T cells. This receptor was obtained from a human donor in good health. Some libraries in this study had Jurkat cell RNA spiked in. The chain links TRBV7-6 to TRBJ1-2; D possibly corresponds to TRBD1 (5 bases). The CDR3 sequence is CASSLGENRGYTF. The CDR3 nucleotides are TGTGCCAGCAGCTTGGGGGAGAATAGGGGCTACACCTTC.